These T cell receptor beta chains were read from a single sample in a study of blood T cell repertoires in COVID-19. TCRdb keeps only in-frame clones here, not all; method: immunoSEQ multiplex PCR. The sample holds around 160,000 clones, 85% to 90% seen once. Material: peripheral blood. The receptors derive from a man aged 18-30 years with acute or convalescent COVID-19. The CDR3 runs from the conserved cysteine through the conserved F or W.

v_gene	CDR3aa
TRBV12-3/TRBV12-4	CASSWANQPQHF
TRBV24-1	CATSDFGRNYGYTF
TRBV7-8	CASSLAYSNQPQHF
TRBV3-1/TRBV3-2	CASSQDRYKGALYNEQFF
TRBV9	CASSPRAVRLAGETSTDTQYF
TRBV4-2	CASSQTTRDTQYF
TRBV6-5	CASSQGGQPQHF
TRBV23-1	CASGPPAGNTYNEQFF
TRBV28	CASISSGAGDTQYF
TRBV10-3	CAISDGQGVSSYEQYF
TRBV19	CASSLDRSSYNEQFF
TRBV6-5	CASRKRESNQPQHF
TRBV19	CASSIQINQPQHF
TRBV2	CASSSQWGDTEAFF
TRBV19	CASGGWVQYYQPQHF
TRBV9	CASSPPGTRDGTEAFF
TRBV4-2	CASSHFAAGGQTYEQYF
TRBV7-2	CASSSSGGAHNEQFF
TRBV4-2	CASSQMMDRLTDTQYF
TRBV7-2	CASSQGQVLNEQFF
TRBV4-1	CASSQQGLGGYEQYF
TRBV7-9	CASSLFVQGVTQYF
TRBV11-1	CASSSRGREEKLFF
TRBV7-3	CASSFPAQGALQPQHF
TRBV5-6	CASNRDRGITEAFF
TRBV19	CASSPSGTGGSGYGYTF
TRBV19	CASNEQGSNQPQHF
TRBV10-2	CASSLQPGQRTQKLFF
TRBV19	CASSKNPTGFNEKLFF
TRBV19	CASTTDRGNQPQHF
TRBV28	CASRLRGTQYF
TRBV18	CASSPPGGHSSTDTQYF
TRBV19	CASSGQGSHQPQHF
TRBV5-1	CASSLNPQRGVDTQYF
TRBV5-5	CASRRTGGAETQYF
TRBV3-1/TRBV3-2	CASSPPGTGYEKLFF
TRBV7-7	CASSLARRGETQYF
TRBV9	CASSVATGQVGAFF
TRBV19	CASSPGVSYTF
TRBV19	CASSIQANYGYTF
TRBV10-3	CAIRKTGPDTEAFF
TRBV5-1	CASSPGQGSGANVLTF